The source of this TCR beta chain is a study of identical twins. This clonotype has a handful of counts. Its antigen is currently unknown. With V trimmed by 1 base and J by 4 bases, 4 bases remained unmatched. Germline V gives CDR1 DFQATT, CDR2 SNEGSKA (reference sequence). The CDR3 is 15 amino acids. It was template switching that added a universal primer site, and there were unique molecular identifiers on the cDNA. MiXCR was run by TCRdb on the 5' RACE reads, yielding one entry per CDR3 protein. The repertoire holds 500,000 to 700,000 distinct CDR3 sequences, with under 8.5% as singletons. The study, taken as a whole, reports: The presence of invariant MAIT and iNKT cells could partly confound analyses of zero-insertion sequences.

These sequences were also reported in another study, on yellow fever vaccine responses in identical twins.

Sequenced material: PBMCs. This clonotype was sampled from a woman aged 18-29 years in good health. The rearrangement links TRBV20-1 to TRBJ2-7; TRBD2 agrees at 13 bases. This CDR3 reads CSARARTSGSYEQYF. The CDR3 DNA follows: TGCAGTGCTAGAGCGAGGACTAGCGGGAGTTACGAGCAGTACTTC.